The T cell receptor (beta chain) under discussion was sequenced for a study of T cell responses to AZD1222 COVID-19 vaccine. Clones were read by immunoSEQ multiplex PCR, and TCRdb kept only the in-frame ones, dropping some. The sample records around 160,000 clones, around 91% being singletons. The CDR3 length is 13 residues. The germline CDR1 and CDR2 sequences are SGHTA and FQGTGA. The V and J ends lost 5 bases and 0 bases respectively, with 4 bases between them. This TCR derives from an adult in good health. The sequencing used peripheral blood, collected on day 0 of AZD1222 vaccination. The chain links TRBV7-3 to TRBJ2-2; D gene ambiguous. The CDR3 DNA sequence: TGTGCCAGCAGCAGGACGAACACCGGGGAGCTGTTTTTT. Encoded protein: CASSRTNTGELFF.